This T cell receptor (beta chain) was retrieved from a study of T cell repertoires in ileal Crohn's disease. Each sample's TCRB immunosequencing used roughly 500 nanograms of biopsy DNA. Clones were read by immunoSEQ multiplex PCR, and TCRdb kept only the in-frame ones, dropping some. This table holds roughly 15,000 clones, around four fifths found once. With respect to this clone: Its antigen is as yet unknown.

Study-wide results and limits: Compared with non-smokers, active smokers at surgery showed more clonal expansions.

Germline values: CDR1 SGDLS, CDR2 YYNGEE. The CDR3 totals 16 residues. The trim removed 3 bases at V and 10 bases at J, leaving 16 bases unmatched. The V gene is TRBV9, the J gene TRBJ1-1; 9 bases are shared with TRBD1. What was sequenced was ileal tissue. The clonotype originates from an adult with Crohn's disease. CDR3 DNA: TGTGCCAGCAGCGCTGTCCTAGGGACAGGGTATCTTGGAGCTTTCTTT. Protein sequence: CASSAVLGTGYLGAFF.